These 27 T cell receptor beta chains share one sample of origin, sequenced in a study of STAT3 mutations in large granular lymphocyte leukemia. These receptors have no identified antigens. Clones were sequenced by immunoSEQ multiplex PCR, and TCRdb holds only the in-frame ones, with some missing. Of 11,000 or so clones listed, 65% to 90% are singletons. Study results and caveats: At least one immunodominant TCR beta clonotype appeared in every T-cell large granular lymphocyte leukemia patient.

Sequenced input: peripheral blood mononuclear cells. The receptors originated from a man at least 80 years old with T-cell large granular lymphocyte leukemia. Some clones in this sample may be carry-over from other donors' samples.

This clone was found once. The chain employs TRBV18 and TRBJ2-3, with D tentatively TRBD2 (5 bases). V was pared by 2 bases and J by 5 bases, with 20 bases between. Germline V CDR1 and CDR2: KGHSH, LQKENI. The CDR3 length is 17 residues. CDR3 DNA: TGTGCCAGCTCACCAAGCGACTACACATCGGAAGGAGATACGCAGTATTTT. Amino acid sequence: CASSPSDYTSEGDTQYF. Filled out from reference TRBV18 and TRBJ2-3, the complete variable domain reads NAGVMQNPRHLVRRRGQEARLRCSPMKGHSHVYWYRQLPEEGLKFMVYLQKENIIDESGMPKERFSAEFPKEGPSILRIQQVVRGDSAAYFCASSPSDYTSEGDTQYFGPGTRLTVL.

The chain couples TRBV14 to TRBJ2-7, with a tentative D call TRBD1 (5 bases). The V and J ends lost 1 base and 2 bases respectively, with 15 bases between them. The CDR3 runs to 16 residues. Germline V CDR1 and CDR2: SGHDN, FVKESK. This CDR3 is CASSQVPLTAPYEQYF. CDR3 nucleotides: TGTGCCAGCAGCCAAGTCCCACTGACAGCTCCCTACGAGCAGTACTTC.

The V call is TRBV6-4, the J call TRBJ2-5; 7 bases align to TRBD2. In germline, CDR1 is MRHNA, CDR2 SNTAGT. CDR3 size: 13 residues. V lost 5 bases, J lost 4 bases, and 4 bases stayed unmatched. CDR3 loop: CASSMGEGETQYF. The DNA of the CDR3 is TGTGCCAGCAGTATGGGGGAGGGAGAGACCCAGTACTTC.

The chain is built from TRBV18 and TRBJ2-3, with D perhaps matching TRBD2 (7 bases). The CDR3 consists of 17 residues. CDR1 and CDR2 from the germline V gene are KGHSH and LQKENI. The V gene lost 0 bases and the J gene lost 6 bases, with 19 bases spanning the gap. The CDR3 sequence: CASSPPLPPGGVDTQYF. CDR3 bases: TGTGCCAGCTCACCACCCCTCCCCCCGGGGGGCGTGGATACGCAGTATTTT. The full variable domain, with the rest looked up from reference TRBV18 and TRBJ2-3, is NAGVMQNPRHLVRRRGQEARLRCSPMKGHSHVYWYRQLPEEGLKFMVYLQKENIIDESGMPKERFSAEFPKEGPSILRIQQVVRGDSAAYFCASSPPLPPGGVDTQYFGPGTRLTVL.

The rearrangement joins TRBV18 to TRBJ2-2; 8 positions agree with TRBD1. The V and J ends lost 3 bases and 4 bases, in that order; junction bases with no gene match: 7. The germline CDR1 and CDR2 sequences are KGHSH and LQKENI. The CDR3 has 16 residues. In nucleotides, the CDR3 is TGTGCCAGCTCACCCCCAGGGGGCTATGTCACCGGGGAGCTGTTTTTT. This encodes CASSPPGGYVTGELFF. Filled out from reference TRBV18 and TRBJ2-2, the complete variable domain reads NAGVMQNPRHLVRRRGQEARLRCSPMKGHSHVYWYRQLPEEGLKFMVYLQKENIIDESGMPKERFSAEFPKEGPSILRIQQVVRGDSAAYFCASSPPGGYVTGELFFGEGSRLTVL.

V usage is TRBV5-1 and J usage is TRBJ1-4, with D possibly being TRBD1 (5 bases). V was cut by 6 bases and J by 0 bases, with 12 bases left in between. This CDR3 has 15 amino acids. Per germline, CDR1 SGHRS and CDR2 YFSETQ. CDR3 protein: CASNRAGATNEKLFF. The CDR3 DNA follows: TGCGCCAGCAATCGGGCGGGGGCAACTAATGAAAAACTGTTTTTT.

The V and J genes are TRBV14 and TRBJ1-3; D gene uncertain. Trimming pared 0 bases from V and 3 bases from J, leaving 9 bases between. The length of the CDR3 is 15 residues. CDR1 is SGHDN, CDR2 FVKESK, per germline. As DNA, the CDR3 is TGTGCCAGCAGCCAAGACCTTCCGGGTGGAAACACCATATATTTT. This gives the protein CASSQDLPGGNTIYF.

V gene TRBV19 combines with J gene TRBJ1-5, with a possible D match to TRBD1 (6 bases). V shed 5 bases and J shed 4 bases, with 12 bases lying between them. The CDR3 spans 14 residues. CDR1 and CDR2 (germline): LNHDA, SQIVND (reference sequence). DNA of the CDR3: TGTGCCAGTAGTTGGGACACCCAGAATCAGCCCCAGCATTTT. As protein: CASSWDTQNQPQHF.

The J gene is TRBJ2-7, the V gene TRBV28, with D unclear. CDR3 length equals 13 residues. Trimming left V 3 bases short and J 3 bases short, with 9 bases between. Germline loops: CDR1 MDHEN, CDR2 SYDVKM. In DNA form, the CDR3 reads TGTGCCAGCAGTTTGGAAGGGCTCTACGAGCAGTACTTC. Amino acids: CASSLEGLYEQYF.

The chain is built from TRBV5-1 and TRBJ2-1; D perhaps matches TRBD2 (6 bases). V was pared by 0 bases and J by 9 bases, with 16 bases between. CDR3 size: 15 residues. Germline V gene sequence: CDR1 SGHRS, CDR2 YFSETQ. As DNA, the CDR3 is TGCGCCAGCAGCTTGGTTCGAGTGGGGGGTGGTGAGCAGTTCTTC. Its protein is CASSLVRVGGGEQFF. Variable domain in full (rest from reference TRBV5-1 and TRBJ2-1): KAGVTQTPRYLIKTRGQQVTLSCSPISGHRSVSWYQQTPGQGLQFLFEYFSETQRNKGNFPGRFSGRQFSNSRSEMNVSTLELGDSALYLCASSLVRVGGGEQFFGPGTRLTVL.

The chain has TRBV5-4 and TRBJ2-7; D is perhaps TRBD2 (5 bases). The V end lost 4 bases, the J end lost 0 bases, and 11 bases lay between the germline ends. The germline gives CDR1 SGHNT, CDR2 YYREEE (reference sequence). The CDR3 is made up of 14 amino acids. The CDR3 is CASSSRTDSYEQYF. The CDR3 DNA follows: TGTGCCAGCAGCAGCCGGACTGACTCCTACGAGCAGTACTTC.

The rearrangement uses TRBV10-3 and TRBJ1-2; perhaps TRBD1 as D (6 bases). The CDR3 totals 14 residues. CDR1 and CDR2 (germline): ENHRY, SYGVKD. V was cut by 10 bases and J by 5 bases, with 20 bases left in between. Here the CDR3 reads CATEARTAHYGYTF. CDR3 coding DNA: TGTGCCACCGAGGCGAGGACAGCCCATTATGGCTACACCTTC.

As DNA, the CDR3 is TGTGCCAGCAATATAGAGGGCCAGCCCCAGCATTTT. The encoded protein is CASNIEGQPQHF. V usage is TRBV6-5 and J usage is TRBJ1-5; D unresolved. Germline V gene lookup returns CDR1 MNHEY and CDR2 SVGAGI. This CDR3 has 12 amino acids. Trimming removed 7 bases at V and 7 bases at J, with 11 bases between.

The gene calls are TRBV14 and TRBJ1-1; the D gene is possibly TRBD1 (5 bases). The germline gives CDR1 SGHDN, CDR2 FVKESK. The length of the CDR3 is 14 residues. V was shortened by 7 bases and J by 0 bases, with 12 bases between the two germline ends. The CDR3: CASITTGVNTEAFF. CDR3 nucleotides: TGTGCCAGCATCACGACGGGGGTGAACACTGAAGCTTTCTTT.

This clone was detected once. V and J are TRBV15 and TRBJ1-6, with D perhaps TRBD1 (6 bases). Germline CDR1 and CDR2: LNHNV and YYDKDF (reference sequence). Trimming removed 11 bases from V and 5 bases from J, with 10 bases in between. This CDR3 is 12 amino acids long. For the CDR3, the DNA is TGTGCCTCTCGACAGGATAATTCACCCCTCCACTTT. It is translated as CASRQDNSPLHF.

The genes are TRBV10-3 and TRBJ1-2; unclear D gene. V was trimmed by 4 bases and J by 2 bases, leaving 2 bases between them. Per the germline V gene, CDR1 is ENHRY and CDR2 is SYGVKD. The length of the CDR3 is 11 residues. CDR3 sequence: CAISANYGYTF. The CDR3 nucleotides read TGTGCCATCAGTGCGAACTATGGCTACACCTTC.

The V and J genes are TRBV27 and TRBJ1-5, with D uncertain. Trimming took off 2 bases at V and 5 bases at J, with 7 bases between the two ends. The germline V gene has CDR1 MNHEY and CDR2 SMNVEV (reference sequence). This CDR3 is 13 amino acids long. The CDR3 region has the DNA TGTGCCAGCAGTTTAAATAATGATCAGCCCCAGCATTTT. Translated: CASSLNNDQPQHF.

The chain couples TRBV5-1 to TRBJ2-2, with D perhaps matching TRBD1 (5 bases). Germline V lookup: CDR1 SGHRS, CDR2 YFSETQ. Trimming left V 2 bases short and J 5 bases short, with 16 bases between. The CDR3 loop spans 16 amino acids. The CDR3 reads CASSFPDSLGTGELFF. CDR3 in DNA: TGCGCCAGCAGCTTCCCAGACAGTTTGGGTACCGGGGAGCTGTTTTTT.

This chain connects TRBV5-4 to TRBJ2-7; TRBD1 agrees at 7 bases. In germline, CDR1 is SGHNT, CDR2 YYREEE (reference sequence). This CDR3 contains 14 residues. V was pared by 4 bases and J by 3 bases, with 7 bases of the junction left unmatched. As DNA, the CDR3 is TGTGCCAGCAGCAGACCGGGACAGAACTACGAGCAGTACTTC. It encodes CASSRPGQNYEQYF.

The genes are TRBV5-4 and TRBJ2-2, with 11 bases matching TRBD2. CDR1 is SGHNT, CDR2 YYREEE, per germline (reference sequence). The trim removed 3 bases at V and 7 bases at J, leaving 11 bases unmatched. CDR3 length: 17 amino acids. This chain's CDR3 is CASSSTSGVANFGELFF. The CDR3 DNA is TGTGCCAGCAGCTCGACTAGCGGGGTCGCTAATTTCGGGGAGCTGTTTTTT.

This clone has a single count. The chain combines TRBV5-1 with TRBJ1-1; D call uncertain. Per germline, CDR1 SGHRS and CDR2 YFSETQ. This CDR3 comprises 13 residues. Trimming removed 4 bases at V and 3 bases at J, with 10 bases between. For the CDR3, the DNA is TGCGCCAGCAGCCCGGGTCGGGACACTGAAGCTTTCTTT. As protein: CASSPGRDTEAFF.

CDR3 coding DNA: TGTGCCAGCAGCTTAGGCCAGGGGAACACTGAAGCTTTCTTT. Amino acids: CASSLGQGNTEAFF. This sequence joins TRBV7-2 and TRBJ1-1; perhaps TRBD1 as D (5 bases). V was cut by 1 base and J by 1 base, with 7 bases left in between. Per germline, CDR1 SGHTA and CDR2 FQGNSA. This CDR3 has 14 amino acids.

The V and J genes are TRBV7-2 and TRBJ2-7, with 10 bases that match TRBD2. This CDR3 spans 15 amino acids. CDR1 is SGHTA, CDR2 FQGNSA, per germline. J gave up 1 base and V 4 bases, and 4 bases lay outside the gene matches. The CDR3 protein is CASSSQRGGSYEQYF. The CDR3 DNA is TGTGCCAGCAGCTCTCAGCGGGGGGGTTCCTACGAGCAGTACTTC.

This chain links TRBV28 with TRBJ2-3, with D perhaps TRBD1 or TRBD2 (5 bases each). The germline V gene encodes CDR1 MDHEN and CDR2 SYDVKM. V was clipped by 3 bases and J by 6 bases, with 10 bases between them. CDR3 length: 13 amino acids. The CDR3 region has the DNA TGTGCCAGCAGTTTGTATCGGGGCGATACGCAGTATTTT. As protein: CASSLYRGDTQYF.

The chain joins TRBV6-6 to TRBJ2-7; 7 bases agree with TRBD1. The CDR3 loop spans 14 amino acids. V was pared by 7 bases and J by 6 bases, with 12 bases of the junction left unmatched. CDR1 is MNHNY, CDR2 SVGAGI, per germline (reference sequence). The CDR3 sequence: CASNRDSGNGEQYF. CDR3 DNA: TGTGCCAGCAACCGGGACAGTGGAAACGGCGAGCAGTACTTC.

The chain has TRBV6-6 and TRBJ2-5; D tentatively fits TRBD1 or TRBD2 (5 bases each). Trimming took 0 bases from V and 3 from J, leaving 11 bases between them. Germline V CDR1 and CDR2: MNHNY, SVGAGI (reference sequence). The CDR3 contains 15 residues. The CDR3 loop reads CASSYSGREKETQYF. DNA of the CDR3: TGTGCCAGCAGTTACTCTGGCAGGGAGAAAGAGACCCAGTACTTC.

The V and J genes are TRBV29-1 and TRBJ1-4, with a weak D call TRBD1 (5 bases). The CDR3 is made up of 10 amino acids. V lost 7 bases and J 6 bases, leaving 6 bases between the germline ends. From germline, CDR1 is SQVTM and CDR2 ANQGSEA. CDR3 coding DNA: TGCAGCGCGGGGGATGAAAAACTGTTTTTT. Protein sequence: CSAGDEKLFF. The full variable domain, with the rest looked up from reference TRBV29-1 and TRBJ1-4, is SAVISQKPSRDICQRGTSLTIQCQVDSQVTMMFWYRQQPGQSLTLIATANQGSEATYESGFVIDKFPISRPNLTFSTLTVSNMSPEDSSIYLCSAGDEKLFFGSGTQLSVL.